A single sample gave rise to the 3 T cell receptor beta chains below, sequenced in a study of shared clonotypes between healthy human individuals. TCRdb's table, derived via immunoSEQ multiplex PCR, lists solely in-frame clones and lacks some. The sample carries roughly 1,600,000 clones, just under 99% recorded once. Input material: naive CD4+ T cells sorted from blood. The subset here: CD45RA+ positively selected. Receptors were obtained from a man younger than 45 in good health.

This sequence joins TRBV5-1 and TRBJ1-1, with D unresolved. V lost 4 bases to trimming and J lost 1 base, with 17 bases between them. There are 16 residues in the CDR3. Germline CDR1 is SGHRS and CDR2 is YFSETQ. CDR3 region: CASSPSLGRPNTEAFF. The CDR3 DNA follows: TGCGCCAGCAGCCCCTCATTAGGCAGACCGAACACTGAAGCTTTCTTT.

The chain combines TRBV18 with TRBJ1-1; D gene unclear. The germline V gene has CDR1 KGHSH and CDR2 LQKENI. V was clipped by 1 base and J by 2 bases, with 14 bases between them. The CDR3 spans 16 residues. The CDR3 nucleotides read TGTGCCAGCTCACCACTAAAACCAGCTGTTAACACTGAAGCTTTCTTT. It encodes CASSPLKPAVNTEAFF.

The chain recombines TRBV5-1 with TRBJ2-7; 8 bases agree with TRBD1. The CDR3 covers 13 residues. CDR1 SGHRS and CDR2 YFSETQ come from the germline V gene. With V trimmed by 4 bases and J by 5 bases, 5 bases remained unmatched. CDR3: CASSVTGVDEQYF. As DNA, the CDR3 is TGCGCCAGCAGCGTGACAGGGGTGGACGAGCAGTACTTC.